This T cell receptor (beta chain) comes out of a study of cytomegalovirus exposure and HLA in healthy donors. Study conclusions and caveats: The dataset shows that most TCR sequences were rare, while some public TCRs occurred in many donors. CMV antigen specificity was confirmed in vitro for a few CMV-associated chains. The authors listed approximately 160 TCR beta chains as cytomegalovirus-associated.

As to this clone: Antigen unknown.

Repertoires were generated with immunoSEQ multiplex PCR, while TCRdb's copy carries only in-frame clones and drops some. The sample has some 310,000 clones, approximately 85% seen once; the top ten hold around 0.96%. Germline V gene sequence: CDR1 LNHDA, CDR2 SQIVND (reference sequence). The J segment lost 0 bases and the V segment lost 6 bases, leaving 8 bases of the junction unmatched. CDR3 length: 18 residues. The receptor's source is a man aged 25-45 years in good health and CMV-seronegative. The sequenced sample consisted of PBMCs. The V call is TRBV19, the J call TRBJ2-1, with TRBD2 identical over 13 bases. DNA of the CDR3: TGTGCCAGTAGGGTGACTAGCGGGGGGTTTTCCTCCTACAATGAGCAGTTCTTC. As protein: CASRVTSGGFSSYNEQFF.